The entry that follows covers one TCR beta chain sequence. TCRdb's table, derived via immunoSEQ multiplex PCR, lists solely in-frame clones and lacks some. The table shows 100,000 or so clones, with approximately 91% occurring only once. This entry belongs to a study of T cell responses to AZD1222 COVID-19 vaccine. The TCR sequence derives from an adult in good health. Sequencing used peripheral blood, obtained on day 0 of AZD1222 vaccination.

This CDR3 is CATSRDRRQGTEAFF. The CDR3, as DNA: TGTGCCACCAGCAGAGATCGGCGACAGGGGACTGAAGCTTTCTTT. The V gene is TRBV15, the J gene TRBJ1-1, with TRBD1 identical over 8 bases. The ends lost 0 bases at V and 5 bases at J; junction bases unmatched: 5. CDR1 and CDR2 from the germline V gene are LNHNV and YYDKDF (reference sequence). The CDR3 extends over 15 amino acids.